This T cell receptor beta chain was sequenced during a study of blood T cell repertoires in COVID-19. The overall study: The origin of the acute and convalescent COVID-19 samples was the United States, Italy and Spain. PBMCs, B-cell-depleted T cells, or T cells were the source of the cDNA or gDNA that made up the material.

Per the study methods: How many nucleated cells were present was estimated from reference gene primer amplification. Measured with immunoSEQ multiplex PCR; TCRdb has only the in-frame clones, and not every one. The V and J calls and clone size were taken over from that table, and D and trimming were inferred from the DNA. The sample comprises around 250,000 clones, around 86% of which are singletons, and around 16% rests with the top ten. The CDR3 has 15 amino acids. Germline CDR1 is MNHEY and CDR2 is SVGAGI. As to this clone: At one end, the junction sequence differs from germline, possibly due to a read error.

This sequence joins TRBV6-5 and TRBJ1-2, with a possible D match to TRBD1 (5 bases). The sequence derives from a man between 18 and 29 years old who had recovered from COVID-19. The source material was PBMCs or T cells enriched from blood (not recorded which). For the CDR3, the DNA is TGTGCCAGCAGCTCGACCCCAGGGAGGTACTACGGCTACACCTTC. Translated: CASSSTPGRYYGYTF.